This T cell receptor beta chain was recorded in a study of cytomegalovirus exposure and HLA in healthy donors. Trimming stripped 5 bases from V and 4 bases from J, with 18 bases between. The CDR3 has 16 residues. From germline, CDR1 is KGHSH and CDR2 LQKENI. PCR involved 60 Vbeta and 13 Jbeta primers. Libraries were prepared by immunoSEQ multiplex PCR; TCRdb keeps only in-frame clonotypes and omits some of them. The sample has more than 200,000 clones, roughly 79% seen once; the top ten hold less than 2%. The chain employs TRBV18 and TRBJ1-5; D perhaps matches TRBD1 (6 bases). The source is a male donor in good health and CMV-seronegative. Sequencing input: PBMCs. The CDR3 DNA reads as TGTGCCAGCTCAGCACTCCCCGGTACAGGGAATCAGCCCCAGCATTTT. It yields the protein CASSALPGTGNQPQHF.